This T cell receptor beta chain is drawn from a study of blood T cell repertoires in COVID-19. Study-wide context: The study drew acute and convalescent COVID-19 samples from the United States, Italy and Spain.

The length of the CDR3 is 12 residues. The V and J ends lost 0 bases and 11 bases respectively, with 9 bases between them. CDR1 is SGHTA and CDR2 is FQGNSA in the germline V gene. Assay used: immunoSEQ multiplex PCR; TCRdb lists only in-frame clones, some missing. Among 200,000 to 300,000 clones listed, 88% were seen once. This rearrangement joins TRBV7-2 to TRBJ2-3; no reliable D call. What was sequenced was peripheral blood. This TCR came from a middle-aged woman who had recovered from COVID-19. The CDR3 region has the DNA TGTGCCAGCAGCTTAGCGACAACCCAGCAGTATTTT. Translation: CASSLATTQQYF.